Following are 17 T cell receptor beta chains from one sample sequenced in a study of T cell responses to AZD1222 COVID-19 vaccine. Libraries were prepared by immunoSEQ multiplex PCR; TCRdb keeps only in-frame clonotypes and omits some of them. Of under 200,000 clones detected, roughly 92% appear once; the ten largest clones hold approximately 0.6%. The specimen comprised peripheral blood, sampled on day 0 of AZD1222 vaccination. The receptors were gathered from an adult in good health.

J is TRBJ1-4 and V is TRBV4-1; D unresolved. Germline assignment: CDR1 MGHRA and CDR2 YSYEKL. The CDR3 totals 13 residues. V gave up 4 bases and J gave up 8 bases, with 11 bases separating them. The CDR3 nucleotides are TGCGCCAGCAGCCTCAGCGCGTCGGAAAAACTGTTTTTT. Its protein product is CASSLSASEKLFF.

The chain carries TRBV12-3 or TRBV12-4 and TRBJ1-3; no firm D call. Trimming stripped 2 bases from V and 4 bases from J, with 6 bases between. The CDR3 is 13 amino acids. The CDR3 protein is CASSLSSGNTIYF. The CDR3 nucleotides read TGTGCCAGCAGTTTAAGTAGCGGAAACACCATATATTTT.

This chain connects TRBV18 to TRBJ2-5; D possibly matches TRBD1 or TRBD2 (5 bases each). Germline-derived CDR1 and CDR2 are KGHSH and LQKENI. V lost 4 bases to trimming and J lost 1 base, with 13 bases between them. This CDR3 is built from 15 residues. The CDR3 protein is CASSQTTGTQETQYF. DNA of the CDR3: TGTGCCAGCTCACAGACCACCGGGACCCAAGAGACCCAGTACTTC. Full variable domain (rest looked up from reference TRBV18 and TRBJ2-5): NAGVMQNPRHLVRRRGQEARLRCSPMKGHSHVYWYRQLPEEGLKFMVYLQKENIIDESGMPKERFSAEFPKEGPSILRIQQVVRGDSAAYFCASSQTTGTQETQYFGPGTRLLVL.

The CDR3 here is CASSDGTGSTDTQYF. In DNA form, the CDR3 reads TGTGCCAGCAGTGACGGGACAGGGAGCACAGATACGCAGTATTTT. V and J are TRBV6-4 and TRBJ2-3, with TRBD1 matching 9 bases. The ends lost 2 bases at V and 0 bases at J; junction bases unmatched: 0. Germline values: CDR1 MRHNA, CDR2 SNTAGT. The CDR3 consists of 15 residues.

The chain uses TRBV5-1 and TRBJ1-6, with TRBD1 identical over 11 bases. Germline values: CDR1 SGHRS, CDR2 YFSETQ. V was pared by 0 bases and J by 7 bases, with 3 bases of the junction left unmatched. This CDR3 is 16 amino acids long. The chain's CDR3 is CASSLGTGGLNSPLHF. CDR3 in DNA: TGCGCCAGCAGCTTGGGGACAGGGGGCCTGAATTCACCCCTCCACTTT.

This sequence joins TRBV10-3 and TRBJ1-3; 8 nucleotides line up with TRBD1. V lost 6 bases to trimming and J lost 2 bases; unmatched junction nucleotides: 6. From germline, CDR1 is ENHRY and CDR2 SYGVKD. The CDR3 is 15 residues long. CDR3 loop: CAISGRGLPGNTIYF. The CDR3 coding sequence is TGTGCCATCAGCGGCAGGGGGCTACCTGGAAACACCATATATTTT.

This chain joins TRBV10-3 and TRBJ1-6, with TRBD1 as a possible D gene (5 bases). The CDR3 loop spans 17 amino acids. With 0 bases removed from V and 7 bases from J, the gap between germline ends came to 16 bases. Germline CDR1 reads ENHRY; CDR2 reads SYGVKD. The CDR3 protein is CAISESRGMGSNSPLHF. The CDR3 nucleotides are TGTGCCATCAGTGAGTCGAGGGGTATGGGGTCCAATTCACCCCTCCACTTT.

This clone occurred once. CDR3 in amino acids: CASSPDGRDGYTF. The CDR3 bases are TGTGCCAGCAGCCCGGACGGTAGGGATGGCTACACCTTC. This rearrangement joins TRBV13 to TRBJ1-2; D not resolved. V was shortened by 5 bases and J by 6 bases, with 13 bases between the two germline ends. CDR1 and CDR2 from the germline V gene are PRHDT and FYEKMQ (reference sequence). The CDR3 consists of 13 residues. Complete variable domain (other parts from reference TRBV13 and TRBJ1-2): AAGVIQSPRHLIKEKRETATLKCYPIPRHDTVYWYQQGPGQDPQFLISFYEKMQSDKGSIPDRFSAQQFSDYHSELNMSSLELGDSALYFCASSPDGRDGYTFGSGTRLTVV.

CDR3 nucleotides: TGTGCCAGCAGCTTGGCCCCGGGACAGAACTATGGCTACACCTTC. It translates to CASSLAPGQNYGYTF. The rearrangement links TRBV5-5 to TRBJ1-2; 7 nucleotides match TRBD1. Germline V gene lookup returns CDR1 SGHKS and CDR2 YYEKEE (reference sequence). The CDR3 has 15 amino acids. J was trimmed by 2 bases and V by 0 bases; bases with no gene match: 4. The entire variable domain, with the rest obtained from reference TRBV5-5 and TRBJ1-2, is as follows: DAGVTQSPTHLIKTRGQQVTLRCSPISGHKSVSWYQQVLGQGPQFIFQYYEKEERGRGNFPDRFSARQFPNYSSELNVNALLLGDSALYLCASSLAPGQNYGYTFGSGTRLTVV.

V is TRBV6-5 and J is TRBJ2-5; 7 bases map to TRBD2. Germline CDR1 is MNHEY and CDR2 is SVGAGI. Unmatched junction bases numbered 10, after V lost 7 bases and J lost 2 bases. This CDR3 has 15 amino acids. The CDR3 nucleotides read TGTGCCAGCACCCCTTGGGGAGGGAGACAAGAGACCCAGTACTTC. It is translated as CASTPWGGRQETQYF.

This clone was found once. As DNA, the CDR3 is TGCAGCGTCGGTAAGGGCTCTGGAAACACCATATATTTT. Residues: CSVGKGSGNTIYF. The genes are TRBV29-1 and TRBJ1-3; D unresolved. Germline CDR1 SQVTM, CDR2 ANQGSEA. V was trimmed by 6 bases and J by 0 bases, leaving 9 bases between them. The CDR3 has 13 residues. The full variable domain, completed using reference TRBV29-1 and TRBJ1-3, is SAVISQKPSRDICQRGTSLTIQCQVDSQVTMMFWYRQQPGQSLTLIATANQGSEATYESGFVIDKFPISRPNLTFSTLTVSNMSPEDSSIYLCSVGKGSGNTIYFGEGSWLTVV.

J is TRBJ1-1 and V is TRBV18; D ambiguous. The CDR3 has 13 amino acids. Germline V gene data show CDR1 as KGHSH and CDR2 as LQKENI. The germline V and J ends were trimmed by 3 bases and 4 bases, with 9 bases remaining between them. This chain's CDR3 is CASSPTMGTEAFF. For the CDR3, the DNA is TGTGCCAGCTCACCGACGATGGGCACTGAAGCTTTCTTT.

This rearrangement joins TRBV28 to TRBJ1-2; TRBD1 might be the D (5 bases). Looked up from germline, CDR1 is MDHEN and CDR2 is SYDVKM. This CDR3 region has 15 residues. The V end was cut by 2 bases, the J end by 4 bases, with 14 bases between. In DNA form, the CDR3 reads TGTGCCAGCAGTTTAATCAGCCAAGGGGCCTATGGCTACACCTTC. The encoded protein is CASSLISQGAYGYTF.

The J gene is TRBJ1-1, the V gene TRBV11-2; 9 bases map to TRBD1. The CDR3 contains 15 residues. With V trimmed by 5 bases and J by 8 bases, 12 bases remained unmatched. CDR1 SGHAT and CDR2 FQNNGV come from the germline V gene. CDR3 region: CASSPPGQGAVEAFF. The CDR3 DNA is TGTGCCAGCAGCCCTCCGGGACAGGGCGCGGTCGAAGCTTTCTTT.

The rearrangement joins TRBV5-1 to TRBJ1-1; D is ambiguous. CDR1 and CDR2 (germline): SGHRS, YFSETQ. This CDR3 spans 15 amino acids. V lost 0 bases and J lost 1, with 10 bases in between. This chain's CDR3 is CASSLEQISNTEAFF. The CDR3 DNA is TGCGCCAGCAGCTTGGAACAGATCTCGAACACTGAAGCTTTCTTT.

J is TRBJ1-1 and V is TRBV4-2; no reliable D call. The CDR3 loop spans 15 amino acids. CDR1 and CDR2 from the germline V gene are LGHNA and YNFKEQ. Trimming stripped 0 bases from V and 0 bases from J, with 8 bases between. This chain's CDR3 is CASSQDKALNTEAFF. In nucleotides, the CDR3 is TGTGCCAGCAGCCAAGACAAAGCACTGAACACTGAAGCTTTCTTT.

The genes are TRBV6-5 and TRBJ2-1; 14 nucleotides match TRBD2. J lost 13 bases, V lost 8 bases, and 13 bases had no gene match. Germline lookup yields CDR1 MNHEY and CDR2 SVGAGI. This CDR3 contains 15 residues. CDR3 residues: CASRTTSGRAPDQFF. DNA of the CDR3: TGTGCCAGCCGTACGACTAGCGGGAGGGCTCCCGATCAGTTCTTC.